This entry lists 9 T cell receptor beta chains sequenced from one sample in a study of early T cells in non-severe SARS-CoV-2 infection. TCRdb reprocessed the 5' RACE reads with MiXCR, giving one entry per CDR3 protein. The sample has roughly 51,000 distinct CDR3 sequences; about 6.2% are singletons. The sequencing sample was made of whole blood. Every receptor here comes from an adult who was a healthcare worker with PCR-confirmed SARS-CoV-2 infection or an uninfected control (not recorded which).

For this clonotype: A read error may be the cause here, since a much bigger clone is one base away. This chain links TRBV5-6 with TRBJ2-6, with no clear D. The germline CDR1 and CDR2 sequences are SGHDT and YYEEEE. The CDR3 has 17 amino acids. Trimming stripped 1 base from V and 0 bases from J, with 11 bases between. CDR3 loop: CASSLTPGNSGANVLTF. DNA of the CDR3: TGTGCCAGCAGCTTGACCCCTGGAAACTCTGGGGCCAACGTCCTGACTTTC.

This clonotype was detected many times. The V and J genes are TRBV6-2 or TRBV6-3 and TRBJ2-1, with D possibly matching TRBD2 (6 bases). The CDR3 is made up of 14 amino acids. Deletions cut 7 bases from V and 1 base from J, with 11 bases between. Germline V gives CDR1 MNHEY, CDR2 SVGEGT. The CDR3, as DNA: TGTGCCAGCATGACCGGGGGATCCTACAATGAGCAGTTCTTC. It encodes CASMTGGSYNEQFF.

This clonotype has ten or more counts. The chain couples TRBV5-8 to TRBJ2-1; D remains ambiguous. Germline lookup yields CDR1 SGHTS and CDR2 YDEGEE. The CDR3 runs 11 residues. This CDR3 is CADPWGYEQFF. CDR3 bases: TGTGCGGACCCATGGGGATATGAGCAGTTCTTC.

This clonotype was recorded at least ten times. The V call is TRBV6-5, the J call TRBJ1-6, with D perhaps TRBD1 (6 bases). The CDR3 is 14 amino acids. Germline V lookup: CDR1 MNHEY, CDR2 SVGAGI. The germline V and J ends were trimmed by 0 bases and 9 bases, with 9 bases remaining between them. The CDR3 coding sequence is TGTGCCAGCAGTTACTCATCGGACAGTTCACCCCTCCACTTT. Its protein product is CASSYSSDSSPLHF.

The chain uses TRBV7-9 and TRBJ1-5; TRBD1 might be the D (5 bases). The CDR3 is made up of 13 amino acids. V was shortened by 5 bases and J by 6 bases, with 11 bases between the two germline ends. Germline loops: CDR1 SEHNR, CDR2 FQNEAQ (reference sequence). The CDR3 loop is CASSPGRGQPQHF. The CDR3 DNA reads as TGTGCCAGCAGCCCCGGAAGGGGTCAGCCCCAGCATTTT.

This clonotype was picked up a small number of times. CDR3 nucleotides: TGTGCCAGCAGTGAAGGAGGCTGGGCTAGCACAGATACGCAGTATTTT. Residues: CASSEGGWASTDTQYF. This chain joins TRBV2 and TRBJ2-3; D gene uncertain. Germline V gene lookup returns CDR1 SNHLY and CDR2 FYNNEI. The CDR3 is made up of 16 amino acids. Trimming removed 1 base from V and 0 bases from J, with 11 bases in between.

This clonotype was observed many times. This chain links TRBV5-6 with TRBJ2-5, with D possibly TRBD2 on 5 matching bases. CDR3 length equals 14 residues. Trimming removed 4 bases at V and 4 bases at J, with 14 bases between. Germline assignment: CDR1 SGHDT and CDR2 YYEEEE. Written as DNA, the CDR3 is TGTGCCAGCAGCCGTCCCTTCGGAGGAGAGACCCAGTACTTC. This sequence encodes CASSRPFGGETQYF.

This clonotype has at least ten counts. CDR3 coding DNA: TGTGCCAGCAACTCCGCCTATCGGGGGTCGACTGAAGCTTTCTTT. Its translation: CASNSAYRGSTEAFF. The V call is TRBV12-3 or TRBV12-4, the J call TRBJ1-1; perhaps TRBD1 as D (5 bases). CDR3 length equals 15 residues. V was cut by 7 bases and J by 5 bases, with 20 bases left in between.

This clonotype was found many times. The chain carries TRBV7-2 and TRBJ2-3; 10 positions agree with TRBD2. This CDR3 comprises 19 residues. The germline V gene has CDR1 SGHTA and CDR2 FQGNSA. The trim removed 4 bases at V and 2 bases at J, leaving 15 bases unmatched. The CDR3 protein is CASSSSIYSGGTYTDTQYF. Here the CDR3 DNA reads TGTGCCAGCAGCTCCTCTATTTATAGCGGGGGGACTTACACAGATACGCAGTATTTT.